This TCR beta chain originates from a study of OX40 agonist ivuxolimab in advanced cancers. Study-wide context: Prior checkpoint blockade (anti-PD-1, anti-PD-L1 or anti-CTLA-4) was permitted; about 40% had it. Partial responses were achieved by three patients: one hepatocellular carcinoma, two cutaneous melanoma.

Germline V CDR1 and CDR2: SGHTA, FQGNSA. V lost 3 bases, J lost 9 bases, and 21 bases lay in between. The CDR3 is 16 residues long. Clones were sequenced by immunoSEQ multiplex PCR, and TCRdb holds only the in-frame ones, with some missing. In the table there are fewer than 20,000 clones, about 84% of which are singletons. Blood draws occurred at baseline, cycle 4 day 1, and cycle 7 day 1. V and J are TRBV7-2 and TRBJ2-1; D is possibly TRBD1 or TRBD2 (5 bases each). The material was CD4+ or CD8+ T cells sorted from blood, obtained in a trial of the OX40 agonist ivuxolimab. The TCR comes from an adult with an advanced solid tumor such as melanoma, head and neck, liver or kidney cancer. The CDR3 loop reads CASSLAVVGAGTEQFF. CDR3 in DNA: TGTGCCAGCAGCTTGGCAGTCGTCGGAGCAGGGACTGAGCAGTTCTTC.